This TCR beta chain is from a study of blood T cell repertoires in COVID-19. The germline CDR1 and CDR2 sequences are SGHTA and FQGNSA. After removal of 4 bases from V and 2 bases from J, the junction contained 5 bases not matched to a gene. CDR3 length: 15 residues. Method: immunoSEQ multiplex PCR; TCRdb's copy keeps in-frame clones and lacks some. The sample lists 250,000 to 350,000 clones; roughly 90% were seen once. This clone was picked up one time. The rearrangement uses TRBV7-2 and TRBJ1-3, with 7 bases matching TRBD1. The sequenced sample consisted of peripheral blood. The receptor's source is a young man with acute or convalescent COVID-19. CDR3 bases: TGTGCCAGCAGCTCGGTCGGGACAGCTGGAAACACCATATATTTT. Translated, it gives CASSSVGTAGNTIYF.